This T cell receptor beta chain emerged from a study of chemoradiotherapy in HPV16-positive cancers. Overall study: Candidate HPV-specific T-cell clones and common TCR motifs came from functional assays in a couple of HPV16-positive patients.

The V end was cut by 2 bases, the J end by 7 bases, with 14 bases between. CDR3 length: 14 amino acids. Germline V gene sequence: CDR1 MNHEY, CDR2 SMNVEV (reference sequence). Study findings and constraints: During treatment, candidate HPV-specific clones and E7-related motifs expanded in tumor. For HPV16-positive patients, expanding HPV-responsive T cells associated with longer recurrence-free survival.

Turning to this clone: As yet, its antigen is unknown.

Assay: immunoSEQ multiplex PCR; the TCRdb copy retains only in-frame clones and omits some. The repertoire holds approximately 12,000 clones, with around 90% as singletons. The receptor was isolated from a human donor with HPV-associated anogenital cancer. The biological material was taken from a patient who underwent chemoradiotherapy. The chain is built from TRBV27 and TRBJ1-1, with a tentative D call TRBD1 (6 bases). The CDR3 region has the DNA TGTGCCAGCAGTTTACAGGGGATATCCCTTGAAGCTTTCTTT. Protein sequence: CASSLQGISLEAFF.